The T cell receptor beta chain described here comes from a study of blood T cell repertoires in COVID-19. As originally analysed: Reference gene primer amplification in the assay estimated nucleated cell counts. The repertoire was sequenced with immunoSEQ multiplex PCR; TCRdb's copy has only in-frame clones and lacks some. The DNA gave D and trimming, while V, J and clone size come from that table. The repertoire includes approximately 400,000 clones, roughly 92% of them detected once, and 0.86% sits in the top ten. The cohort comprised adults aged about 18 to 89 years residing in approximately 25 US areas. Participants classified as exposed had met a COVID-19 case within 2 weeks before study entry. The junction had 6 bases not matched to a gene; V was cut back by 5 bases and J by 0 bases. This CDR3 has 16 amino acids. Germline V gene lookup returns CDR1 SGHTA and CDR2 FQGNSA.

The TCR sequence derives from a woman in her forties who had been exposed to COVID-19. The specimen sequenced was PBMCs or T cells enriched from blood (not recorded which). This chain joins TRBV7-2 and TRBJ1-5, with 8 nucleotides matching TRBD1. CDR3 sequence: CASSHDRGNSNQPQHF. In DNA, the CDR3 is TGTGCCAGCAGCCACGACAGGGGAAATAGCAATCAGCCCCAGCATTTT.